These 26 T cell receptor beta chains share one sample of origin, sequenced in a study of T cells in Graves' hyperthyroidism and ophthalmopathy. The source material, RNA transcripts, was used to amplify TCR beta CDR3 regions. First-round RT-PCR with HTBI primers amplified the TCR CDR3 region. TCRdb re-called the multiplex PCR reads through MiXCR, storing one row per CDR3 protein. The sample includes 500,000 or so distinct CDR3 sequences, roughly 17% of them seen just once. Sequencing input: blood. The receptors were sampled from a woman in her late teens or twenties with Graves' ophthalmopathy.

The chain recombines TRBV15 with TRBJ2-2, with D unresolved. The V gene's germline CDR1 is LNHNV and CDR2 YYDKDF (reference sequence). The CDR3 covers 15 residues. V dropped 0 bases and J dropped 4 bases, with 9 bases sitting between them. The CDR3: CATSRDAPRTGELFF. CDR3 nucleotide sequence: TGTGCCACCAGCAGAGATGCCCCCCGCACCGGGGAGCTGTTTTTT.

This rearrangement joins TRBV5-4 to TRBJ2-1; the match to TRBD2 covers 8 bases. The germline gives CDR1 SGHNT, CDR2 YYREEE (reference sequence). V shed 2 bases and J 4 bases; nucleotides not matched to a gene: 5. This CDR3 has 15 amino acids. This CDR3 reads CASSFGRGGYNEQFF. CDR3 nucleotide sequence: TGTGCCAGCAGCTTCGGTCGCGGGGGGTACAATGAGCAGTTCTTC.

This clonotype was detected ten times or more. V and J are TRBV7-6 and TRBJ2-7; 9 bases map to TRBD1. With V trimmed by 5 bases and J by 0 bases, 8 bases remained unmatched. The CDR3 is 16 residues long. The V gene's germline CDR1 is SGHVS and CDR2 FNYEAQ. CDR3 sequence: CASSITGGGSSYEQYF. CDR3 DNA sequence: TGTGCCAGCAGCATAACAGGGGGCGGTAGCTCCTACGAGCAGTACTTC.

Ten or more counts support this clonotype. The chain employs TRBV11-2 and TRBJ2-7; 10 bases agree with TRBD2. CDR1 is SGHAT, CDR2 FQNNGV, per germline. The CDR3 has 15 residues. V was clipped by 0 bases and J by 5 bases; unmatched bases: 4. CDR3 in amino acids: CASSLDPSGSNEQYF. The CDR3 nucleotides read TGTGCCAGCAGCTTAGACCCTAGCGGGAGCAACGAGCAGTACTTC.

This clonotype came up many times. The rearrangement joins TRBV5-1 to TRBJ2-7; possibly TRBD1 for D (6 bases). CDR1 and CDR2 (germline): SGHRS, YFSETQ. Trimming pared 4 bases from V and 0 bases from J, leaving 11 bases between. This CDR3 is built from 14 residues. CDR3 DNA sequence: TGCGCCAGCAGCCGTACCAGGGGCTCCTACGAGCAGTACTTC. It encodes CASSRTRGSYEQYF.

This clonotype was recorded many times. The chain is built from TRBV6-2 or TRBV6-3 and TRBJ2-7; D not certain. Germline CDR1 reads MNHEY; CDR2 reads SVGEGT. This CDR3 is built from 13 residues. The V end was cut by 6 bases, the J end by 1 base, with 10 bases between. DNA for the CDR3: TGTGCCAGCAGCTGGGCGGATTCCTACGAGCAGTACTTC. Translation: CASSWADSYEQYF.

This sequence joins TRBV20-1 and TRBJ2-2; D remains ambiguous. Trimming shortened V by 0 bases and J by 0 bases, and 14 bases separated the two germline ends. Germline CDR1 reads DFQATT; CDR2 reads SNEGSKA (reference sequence). The length of the CDR3 is 17 residues. DNA for the CDR3: TGCAGTGCTAGAGATTCTCATAGAACTCCGAACACCGGGGAGCTGTTTTTT. Translated: CSARDSHRTPNTGELFF.

There are many counts of this clonotype. V gene TRBV28 combines with J gene TRBJ1-5, with unresolved D. CDR3 length equals 14 residues. The germline V and J ends were trimmed by 3 bases and 4 bases, with 10 bases remaining between them. Germline CDR1 MDHEN, CDR2 SYDVKM. CDR3 nucleotide sequence: TGTGCCAGCAGTTTCGATAGGGCTAATCAGCCCCAGCATTTT. This codes for CASSFDRANQPQHF.

The V gene is TRBV6-1, the J gene TRBJ2-3; D gene unclear. Between the trimmed V and J ends, which lost 6 bases and 6 bases, there was a span of 13 bases. The CDR3 is 13 amino acids. From germline, CDR1 is MNHNS and CDR2 SASEGT. The CDR3 coding sequence is TGTGCCAGCAGACCACACCCAGCGGATACGCAGTATTTT. Encoded protein: CASRPHPADTQYF.

DNA of the CDR3: TGTGCCAGCAGCCAAGCACAGGGGGTAAAAGGGAACACTGAAGCTTTCTTT. This gives the protein CASSQAQGVKGNTEAFF. The chain employs TRBV4-2 and TRBJ1-1; 8 positions match TRBD1. V shed 1 base, J shed 1 base, and the junction held 8 bases outside the gene matches. This CDR3 contains 17 residues. The germline V gene has CDR1 LGHNA and CDR2 YNFKEQ.

The sample holds many counts of this clonotype. This rearrangement joins TRBV11-3 to TRBJ2-3; unclear D gene. V gave up 0 bases and J gave up 5 bases, with 6 bases separating them. CDR3 length: 13 amino acids. Per germline, CDR1 SGHNT and CDR2 YENEEA. The CDR3 DNA reads TGTGCCAGCAGCTTAGATCCGGGAGATACGCAGTATTTT. It codes for CASSLDPGDTQYF.

CDR3 DNA sequence: TGTGCCATCAGTGAGAGTATCGGGGGCTCCTATAATTCACCCCTCCACTTT. As protein: CAISESIGGSYNSPLHF. The chain uses TRBV10-3 and TRBJ1-6, with D possibly TRBD1 on 5 matching bases. The CDR3 extends over 17 amino acids. Trimming stripped 2 bases from V and 0 bases from J, with 11 bases between. Germline assignment: CDR1 ENHRY and CDR2 SYGVKD.

This clonotype has a count of ten or more. This rearrangement joins TRBV28 to TRBJ2-3; 7 bases are a match to TRBD1. The CDR3 length is 16 residues. J lost 0 bases, V lost 1 base, and 4 bases had no gene match. Germline V gives CDR1 MDHEN, CDR2 SYDVKM. CDR3 nucleotide sequence: TGTGCCAGCAGTTTATCGACAGGGTTGAGCACAGATACGCAGTATTTT. Translating it yields CASSLSTGLSTDTQYF.

This clonotype was counted ten times or more. The chain is built from TRBV3-1 and TRBJ2-7, with unresolved D. The germline CDR1 and CDR2 sequences are LGHDT and YNNKEL (reference sequence). V was cut by 4 bases and J by 2 bases, with 12 bases left in between. CDR3 length: 14 residues. Written as DNA, the CDR3 is TGTGCCAGCAGCCCTTCCAGCGCAGCCTACGAGCAGTACTTC. This gives the protein CASSPSSAAYEQYF.

This clonotype was counted many times. V usage is TRBV7-2 and J usage is TRBJ2-7; D gene unclear. The CDR3 is 11 residues long. With 2 bases removed from V and 6 bases from J, the gap between germline ends came to 5 bases. Germline loops: CDR1 SGHTA, CDR2 FQGNSA. The CDR3 nucleotides read TGTGCCAGCAGCTTATCCATCGAGCAGTACTTC. Translated: CASSLSIEQYF. The full variable domain, with the rest looked up from reference TRBV7-2 and TRBJ2-7, is GAGVSQSPSNKVTEKGKDVELRCDPISGHTALYWYRQSLGQGLEFLIYFQGNSAPDKSGLPSDRFSAERTGGSVSTLTIQRTQQEDSAVYLCASSLSIEQYFGPGTRLTVT.

There are many counts of this clonotype. The J gene is TRBJ2-3, the V gene TRBV7-3; D is unresolved. Trimming pared 1 base from V and 6 bases from J, leaving 23 bases between. The CDR3 runs to 18 residues. Germline loops: CDR1 SGHTA, CDR2 FQGTGA. The CDR3 DNA is TGTGCCAGCAGCTTAAGCGGCTTCAGTATCTACTGTACCGATACGCAGTATTTT. Residues: CASSLSGFSIYCTDTQYF.

This clonotype came up many times. The DNA for the CDR3 is TGTGCCAGTCGGTATGCCTACGAGCAGTACTTC. Its translation: CASRYAYEQYF. The chain joins TRBV12-3 or TRBV12-4 to TRBJ2-7; D unclear. There are 11 residues in the CDR3. Trimming left V 9 bases short and J 2 bases short, with 8 bases between.

In its sample, this clonotype was seen many times. The chain is built from TRBV6-1 and TRBJ1-2; D gene unclear. This CDR3 region has 11 residues. Germline V lookup: CDR1 MNHNS, CDR2 SASEGT. V shed 6 bases and J shed 8 bases, with 10 bases lying between them. For the CDR3, the DNA is TGTGCCAGCAGCCTGAACGGCGGCTACACCTTC. Translating gives CASSLNGGYTF.

This clonotype was recorded many times. The chain recombines TRBV12-3 or TRBV12-4 with TRBJ2-7, with D tentatively TRBD1 (6 bases). V lost 4 bases and J lost 0, with 10 bases in between. The CDR3 is made up of 14 amino acids. The CDR3 reads CASSWTAFSYEQYF. The CDR3 DNA reads as TGTGCCAGCAGTTGGACAGCCTTCTCCTACGAGCAGTACTTC.

The chain employs TRBV7-9 and TRBJ2-5, with 12 bases identical to TRBD2. The CDR3 sequence is 16 residues long. Looked up from germline, CDR1 is SEHNR and CDR2 is FQNEAQ (reference sequence). Trimming removed 4 bases from V and 4 bases from J; junction bases left unmatched: 7. For the CDR3, the DNA is TGTGCCAGCAGCTCCTGGACTAGCGGGGCCCCAGAGACCCAGTACTTC. Translated, it gives CASSSWTSGAPETQYF.

This clonotype occurred a few times. The gene calls are TRBV9 and TRBJ2-1, with D possibly called TRBD1 or TRBD2 (6 bases each). The germline CDR1 and CDR2 sequences are SGDLS and YYNGEE. The CDR3 consists of 15 residues. The ends were cut back, 0 bases at V and 6 bases at J, with 13 bases in the middle. The CDR3 region has the DNA TGTGCCAGCAGCGTAGGAGGGGGGACTTTCAATGAGCAGTTCTTC. Encoded protein: CASSVGGGTFNEQFF. Full variable domain (outside the CDR3, taken from reference TRBV9 and TRBJ2-1): DSGVTQTPKHLITATGQRVTLRCSPRSGDLSVYWYQQSLDQGLQFLIQYYNGEERAKGNILERFSAQQFPDLHSELNLSSLELGDSALYFCASSVGGGTFNEQFFGPGTRLTVL.

V usage is TRBV20-1 and J usage is TRBJ2-7; the match to TRBD2 covers 10 bases. The CDR3 consists of 17 residues. Looked up from germline, CDR1 is DFQATT and CDR2 is SNEGSKA (reference sequence). Losses at the gene ends were 3 bases for V and 0 bases for J; bases not matched to a gene: 11. This CDR3 reads CSASYPSGGPFSYEQYF. The CDR3 coding sequence is TGCAGTGCTAGTTATCCTAGCGGGGGCCCCTTCTCCTACGAGCAGTACTTC.

The gene calls are TRBV7-9 and TRBJ1-1; TRBD1 agrees at 8 bases. The junction had 3 bases not matched to a gene; V was cut back by 0 bases and J by 0 bases. The length of the CDR3 is 16 residues. Per the germline V gene, CDR1 is SEHNR and CDR2 is FQNEAQ (reference sequence). CDR3 sequence reads: CASSLAGQGLNTEAFF. The CDR3 coding sequence is TGTGCCAGCAGCTTAGCAGGACAGGGCTTGAACACTGAAGCTTTCTTT.

This clonotype was seen a few times. The chain uses TRBV7-9 and TRBJ1-4; D is possibly TRBD1 (5 bases). CDR3 size: 16 residues. Trimming removed 5 bases from V and 1 base from J, with 14 bases in between. CDR1 SEHNR and CDR2 FQNEAQ come from the germline V gene (reference sequence). CDR3 DNA sequence: TGTGCCAGCAGCCCCCTCGCAGGGCTAACTAATGAAAAACTGTTTTTT. The encoded protein is CASSPLAGLTNEKLFF.

The rearrangement uses TRBV10-3 and TRBJ2-7, with 12 positions matching TRBD2. The trim removed 3 bases at V and 4 bases at J, leaving 7 bases unmatched. Germline assignment: CDR1 ENHRY and CDR2 SYGVKD. CDR3 length: 16 residues. CDR3 sequence: CAISEPTSGSRYEQYF. CDR3 bases: TGTGCCATCAGTGAACCGACTAGCGGGAGTAGGTACGAGCAGTACTTC.

This clonotype was counted ten times or more. This chain joins TRBV3-1 and TRBJ1-4, with a weak D call TRBD1 (6 bases). Looked up from germline, CDR1 is LGHDT and CDR2 is YNNKEL (reference sequence). This CDR3 has 16 amino acids. Trimming took 0 bases from V and 8 from J, leaving 16 bases between them. CDR3 protein: CASSQEGAAGNEKLFF. The CDR3 region has the DNA TGTGCCAGCAGCCAAGAGGGGGCGGCAGGGAACGAAAAACTGTTTTTT.